This T cell receptor (beta chain) was sequenced during a study of shared clonotypes between healthy human individuals. Whole-study findings and limits: Several donors held about 4.5% of naive CD4 clonotypes in common.

The protocol was immunoSEQ multiplex PCR, while the TCRdb copy is restricted to in-frame clones and leaves out a portion. The table shows approximately 710,000 clones, with about nine tenths occurring only once. V lost 5 bases, J lost 5 bases, and 12 bases stayed unmatched. Germline V gene sequence: CDR1 LNHDA, CDR2 SQIVND (reference sequence). This CDR3 comprises 16 residues. Regarding this clone: Antigen unknown.

The chain joins TRBV19 to TRBJ2-7; TRBD2 aligns across 10 bases. The sequenced sample was memory CD8+ T cells from PBMCs. The subset was: CD45RO+ cells pooled with CCR7-negative TemRA cells. The source is a man aged 18-30 years in good health. Some clones in this sample may be carry-over from other donors' samples. The CDR3 spells CASSLGSGRPRNEQYF. CDR3 sequence (DNA): TGTGCCAGTAGTTTGGGTAGCGGGAGGCCGAGGAACGAGCAGTACTTC.